This TCR beta chain was retrieved from a study of cytomegalovirus exposure and HLA in healthy donors. On this clone itself: The antigen remains undetermined.

Repertoires were generated with immunoSEQ multiplex PCR, while TCRdb's copy carries only in-frame clones and drops some. The repertoire holds about 300,000 clones, with 70% to 90% as singletons. Findings and limits, study-wide: Using the classifier, cytomegalovirus status was reportedly diagnosed with high specificity and sensitivity. In vitro data verified a few CMV-associated chains as specific for CMV antigens.

The CDR3 consists of 16 residues. V dropped 4 bases and J dropped 8; count of bases not matched to a gene: 12. CDR1 SGHNT and CDR2 YYREEE come from the germline V gene (reference sequence). The receptor was isolated from a young woman in good health and CMV-seronegative. Sequencing was carried out using PBMCs. This chain uses TRBV5-4 with TRBJ2-2; 9 nucleotides agree with TRBD2. The DNA for the CDR3 is TGTGCCAGCAGCCCCGGCGGGGGGGGCGGTAATGGGGAGCTGTTTTTT. The encoded protein is CASSPGGGGGNGELFF.